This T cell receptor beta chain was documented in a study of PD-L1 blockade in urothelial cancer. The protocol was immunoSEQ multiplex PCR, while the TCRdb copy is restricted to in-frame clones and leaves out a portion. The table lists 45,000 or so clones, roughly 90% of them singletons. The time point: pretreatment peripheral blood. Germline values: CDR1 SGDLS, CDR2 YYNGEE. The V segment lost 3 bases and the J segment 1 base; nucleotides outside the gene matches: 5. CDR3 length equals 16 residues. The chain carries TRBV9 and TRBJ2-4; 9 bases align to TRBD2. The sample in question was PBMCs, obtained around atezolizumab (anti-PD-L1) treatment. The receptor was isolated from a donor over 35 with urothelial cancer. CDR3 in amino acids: CASSGAGGAAKNIQYF. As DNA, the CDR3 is TGTGCCAGCAGCGGCGCGGGGGGGGCGGCCAAAAACATTCAGTACTTC.